The 18 T cell receptor beta chains below come from one sample, sequenced in a study of blood T cell repertoires in COVID-19 (dated by TCRdb to about 2020). The library came from the immunoSEQ multiplex PCR assay. TCRdb took this table from immuneACCESS and kept in-frame rearrangements with V and J called. Such tables lack part of the clones; where checked against another copy, unresolved V genes explain under half of the gap, and the rest is unexplained. Across this sample there are 200,000 to 250,000 clones, with approximately 85% seen only once. The top ten clones comprise more than 9% of the sample. Sequenced: peripheral blood. The receptors were gathered from an elderly man with acute or convalescent COVID-19.

This chain links TRBV7-2 with TRBJ1-2; D possibly corresponds to TRBD1 (6 bases). The CDR3 has 14 residues. Germline V lookup: CDR1 SGHTA, CDR2 FQGNSA. Trimming took off 1 base at V and 4 bases at J, with 10 bases between the two ends. CDR3 sequence: CASSLGRGGYGYTF. CDR3 in DNA: TGTGCCAGCAGCTTAGGCAGGGGCGGCTATGGCTACACCTTC.

The chain recombines TRBV6-1 with TRBJ2-7, with D possibly TRBD1 on 6 matching bases. Germline lookup yields CDR1 MNHNS and CDR2 SASEGT. CDR3 length: 14 amino acids. V was cut by 1 base and J by 5 bases, with 12 bases left in between. CDR3 residues: CASSEVTGSHEQYF. Written as DNA, the CDR3 is TGTGCCAGCAGTGAAGTCACAGGGAGCCACGAGCAGTACTTC.

The chain links TRBV3-1 (or the pseudogene TRBV3-2) to TRBJ1-5; 11 bases fit TRBD1. The CDR3 has 15 residues. From germline, CDR1 is LGHDT and CDR2 YNNKEL (reference sequence). J gave up 4 bases and V 5 bases, and 4 bases lay outside the gene matches. The CDR3: CASSGGQGANQPQHF. CDR3 DNA: TGTGCCAGCAGCGGCGGACAGGGGGCTAATCAGCCCCAGCATTTT.

There are a few counts of this clone. This chain joins TRBV7-9 and TRBJ1-5; D possibly corresponds to TRBD1 (6 bases). V was cut by 5 bases and J by 7 bases, with 18 bases left in between. The germline V gene has CDR1 SEHNR and CDR2 FQNEAQ (reference sequence). The CDR3 spans 15 residues. CDR3 sequence reads: CASSPRAAGEQPQHF. CDR3 DNA: TGTGCCAGCAGCCCCAGGGCGGCAGGGGAACAGCCCCAGCATTTT.

Regarding this clone: Within the sample, other DNA sequences also encode this same CDR3. The rearrangement joins TRBV28 to TRBJ1-5; TRBD1 is a possible D gene (5 bases). V was shortened by 6 bases and J by 4 bases, with 16 bases between the two germline ends. The CDR3 is 15 amino acids. Looked up from germline, CDR1 is MDHEN and CDR2 is SYDVKM. CDR3 nucleotides: TGTGCCAGCAGCCTTGGGGCCATGGGGAATCAGCCCCAGCATTTT. Translating it yields CASSLGAMGNQPQHF. Looking up the rest from reference TRBV28 and TRBJ1-5 gives the full variable domain: DVKVTQSSRYLVKRTGEKVFLECVQDMDHENMFWYRQDPGLGLRLIYFSYDVKMKEKGDIPEGYSVSREKKERFSLILESASTNQTSMYLCASSLGAMGNQPQHFGDGTRLSIL.

The V gene is TRBV7-9, the J gene TRBJ1-4; D is possibly TRBD1 (5 bases). Germline V gene data show CDR1 as SEHNR and CDR2 as FQNEAQ (reference sequence). This CDR3 has 16 residues. The V gene lost 1 base and the J gene lost 4 bases, with 13 bases spanning the gap. The chain's CDR3 is CASSLVWGDHNEKLFF. The CDR3 DNA follows: TGTGCCAGCAGCTTAGTTTGGGGGGACCATAATGAAAAACTGTTTTTT. Full variable domain (rest looked up from reference TRBV7-9 and TRBJ1-4): DTGVSQNPRHKITKRGQNVTFRCDPISEHNRLYWYRQTLGQGPEFLTYFQNEAQLEKSRLLSDRFSAERPKGSFSTLEIQRTEQGDSAMYLCASSLVWGDHNEKLFFGSGTQLSVL.

This clone is a singleton in its sample. This chain connects TRBV27 to TRBJ1-6; the match to TRBD1 covers 7 bases. The length of the CDR3 is 14 residues. Germline V lookup: CDR1 MNHEY, CDR2 SMNVEV (reference sequence). The V and J ends lost 5 bases and 7 bases, in that order; junction bases with no gene match: 5. The DNA of the CDR3 is TGTGCCAGCAGTCCGGGACAGACCAATTCACCCCTCCACTTT. This gives the protein CASSPGQTNSPLHF.

The V and J genes are TRBV6-6 and TRBJ2-6; 12 bases fit TRBD2. Looked up from germline, CDR1 is MNHNY and CDR2 is SVGAGI (reference sequence). Trimming took 5 bases from V and 1 from J; bases not matched to a gene: 3. The CDR3 consists of 17 residues. The CDR3 spells CASSLAGGISGANVLTF. The CDR3 coding sequence is TGTGCCAGCAGTCTAGCGGGAGGGATTTCTGGGGCCAACGTCCTGACTTTC.

V is TRBV5-4 and J is TRBJ1-4; 9 bases are a match to TRBD1. CDR1 is SGHNT and CDR2 is YYREEE in the germline V gene (reference sequence). This CDR3 region has 16 residues. Trimming cost V 4 bases and J 0 bases; bases outside gene matches: 4. In nucleotides, the CDR3 is TGTGCCAGCAGCCGACAGGGGGTTGCAACTAATGAAAAACTGTTTTTT. Translating gives CASSRQGVATNEKLFF.

This chain joins TRBV5-5 and TRBJ2-7, with D perhaps matching TRBD2 (5 bases). The ends were cut back, 1 base at V and 0 bases at J, with 8 bases in the middle. The CDR3 is 14 amino acids. CDR1 and CDR2 from the germline V gene are SGHKS and YYEKEE (reference sequence). The CDR3 sequence: CASSLLGVSYEQYF. The CDR3 coding sequence is TGTGCCAGCAGCTTGCTCGGGGTCTCCTACGAGCAGTACTTC.

V gene TRBV5-1 combines with J gene TRBJ2-7; 10 positions agree with TRBD2. The CDR3 loop spans 15 amino acids. The trim removed 2 bases at V and 12 bases at J, leaving 14 bases unmatched. CDR1 is SGHRS and CDR2 is YFSETQ in the germline V gene. CDR3 in DNA: TGCGCCAGCAGCTTACGGCAGGACGGAGCGGGAGGGTGGTACTTC. This sequence encodes CASSLRQDGAGGWYF.

This clone occurred a few times. Other DNA sequences in the same sample also yield this CDR3. This chain connects TRBV7-9 to TRBJ1-1; D is perhaps TRBD1 (6 bases). Trimming left V 3 bases short and J 1 base short, with 9 bases between. CDR1 is SEHNR, CDR2 FQNEAQ, per germline (reference sequence). The CDR3 sequence is 14 residues long. As DNA, the CDR3 is TGTGCCAGCAGCTTCGGACAGTCGAACACTGAAGCTTTCTTT. Protein: CASSFGQSNTEAFF.

As for this clone: Other DNA sequences within the sample encode an identical CDR3. The chain employs TRBV7-9 and TRBJ2-1, with D uncertain. This CDR3 spans 16 amino acids. Trimming shortened V by 5 bases and J by 0 bases, and 14 bases separated the two germline ends. Germline V gives CDR1 SEHNR, CDR2 FQNEAQ (reference sequence). The CDR3: CASSPLGLSSYNEQFF. The CDR3 DNA sequence: TGTGCCAGCAGCCCGCTAGGTTTGAGCTCCTACAATGAGCAGTTCTTC.

The chain links TRBV24-1 to TRBJ2-3; TRBD2 might be the D (6 bases). Looked up from germline, CDR1 is KGHDR and CDR2 is SFDVKD. With 5 bases removed from V and 0 bases from J, the gap between germline ends came to 8 bases. The CDR3 covers 14 residues. CDR3: CATSGRGSTDTQYF. The CDR3 DNA sequence: TGTGCCACCAGTGGCCGGGGGAGCACAGATACGCAGTATTTT.

V usage is TRBV14 and J usage is TRBJ2-2, with D maybe TRBD2 (7 bases). Per the germline V gene, CDR1 is SGHDN and CDR2 is FVKESK. The CDR3 spans 16 residues. V dropped 4 bases and J dropped 6 bases, with 18 bases sitting between them. This CDR3 reads CASSRFEQGRAGELFF. In DNA form, the CDR3 reads TGTGCCAGCAGCCGTTTCGAGCAGGGGAGGGCCGGGGAGCTGTTTTTT.

This chain links TRBV9 with TRBJ1-1; 8 bases agree with TRBD1. There are 14 residues in the CDR3. Looked up from germline, CDR1 is SGDLS and CDR2 is YYNGEE. V trimming: 6 bases; J trimming: 1 base; junction bases outside the gene matches: 5. This CDR3 is CASNQGQGNTEAFF. The CDR3 DNA sequence: TGTGCCAGCAACCAAGGACAGGGGAACACTGAAGCTTTCTTT.

The chain carries TRBV5-1 and TRBJ2-2, with D unclear. V was cut by 2 bases and J by 4 bases, with 9 bases left in between. Germline CDR1 and CDR2: SGHRS and YFSETQ. The CDR3 runs 14 residues. The CDR3 DNA reads as TGCGCCAGCAGCTTAGAGCTCGGCACCGGGGAGCTGTTTTTT. Protein sequence: CASSLELGTGELFF.

V gene TRBV7-2 combines with J gene TRBJ2-3; 9 nucleotides agree with TRBD2. Trimming took 5 bases from V and 4 from J; bases not matched to a gene: 16. The CDR3 is 18 amino acids. Germline V gives CDR1 SGHTA, CDR2 FQGNSA. CDR3 in amino acids: CASSKGSVAGGLADTQYF. In DNA form, the CDR3 reads TGTGCCAGCAGCAAGGGGAGTGTGGCGGGGGGGTTGGCAGATACGCAGTATTTT. Full variable domain (rest looked up from reference TRBV7-2 and TRBJ2-3): GAGVSQSPSNKVTEKGKDVELRCDPISGHTALYWYRQSLGQGLEFLIYFQGNSAPDKSGLPSDRFSAERTGGSVSTLTIQRTQQEDSAVYLCASSKGSVAGGLADTQYFGPGTRLTVL.